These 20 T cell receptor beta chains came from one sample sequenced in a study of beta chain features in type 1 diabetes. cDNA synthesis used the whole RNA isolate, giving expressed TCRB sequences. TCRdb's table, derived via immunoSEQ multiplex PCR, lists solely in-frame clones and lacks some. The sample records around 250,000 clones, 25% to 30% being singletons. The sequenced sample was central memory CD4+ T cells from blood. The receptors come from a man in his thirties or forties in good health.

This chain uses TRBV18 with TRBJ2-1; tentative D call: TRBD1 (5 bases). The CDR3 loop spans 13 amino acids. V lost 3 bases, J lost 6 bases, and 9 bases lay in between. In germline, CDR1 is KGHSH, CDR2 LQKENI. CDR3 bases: TGTGCCAGCTCACCTGGGGCATCCAATGAGCAGTTCTTC. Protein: CASSPGASNEQFF. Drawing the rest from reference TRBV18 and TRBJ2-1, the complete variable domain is NAGVMQNPRHLVRRRGQEARLRCSPMKGHSHVYWYRQLPEEGLKFMVYLQKENIIDESGMPKERFSAEFPKEGPSILRIQQVVRGDSAAYFCASSPGASNEQFFGPGTRLTVL.

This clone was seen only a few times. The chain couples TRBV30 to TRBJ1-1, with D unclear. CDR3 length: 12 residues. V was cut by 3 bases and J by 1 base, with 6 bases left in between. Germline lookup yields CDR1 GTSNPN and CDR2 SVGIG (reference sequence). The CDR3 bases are TGTGCCTGGAGGGGCCAGAACACTGAAGCTTTCTTT. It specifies CAWRGQNTEAFF.

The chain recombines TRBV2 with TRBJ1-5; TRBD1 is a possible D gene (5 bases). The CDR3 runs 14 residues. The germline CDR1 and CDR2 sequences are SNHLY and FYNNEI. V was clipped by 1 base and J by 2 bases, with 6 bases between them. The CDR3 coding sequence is TGTGCCAGCAGTGAAGGGGGGGGCAATCAGCCCCAGCATTTT. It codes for CASSEGGGNQPQHF.

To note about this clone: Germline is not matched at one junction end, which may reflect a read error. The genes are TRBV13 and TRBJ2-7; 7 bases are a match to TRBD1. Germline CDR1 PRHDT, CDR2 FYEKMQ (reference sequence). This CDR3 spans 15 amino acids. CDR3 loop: CANSRGNKGPGEQYF. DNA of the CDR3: TGTGCCAACAGCAGGGGGAATAAGGGGCCGGGAGAGCAGTACTTC.

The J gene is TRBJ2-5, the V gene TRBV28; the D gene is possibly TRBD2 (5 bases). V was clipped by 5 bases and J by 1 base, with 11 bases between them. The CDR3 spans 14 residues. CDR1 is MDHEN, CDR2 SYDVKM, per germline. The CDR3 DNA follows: TGTGCCAGCAGTCCCGGTCGGGGCCAAGAGACCCAGTACTTC. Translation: CASSPGRGQETQYF.

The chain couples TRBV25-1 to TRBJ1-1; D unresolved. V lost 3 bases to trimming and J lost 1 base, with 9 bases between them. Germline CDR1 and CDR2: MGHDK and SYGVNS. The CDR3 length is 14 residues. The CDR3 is CASSDPTENTEAFF. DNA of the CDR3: TGTGCCAGCAGTGATCCTACTGAGAACACTGAAGCTTTCTTT.

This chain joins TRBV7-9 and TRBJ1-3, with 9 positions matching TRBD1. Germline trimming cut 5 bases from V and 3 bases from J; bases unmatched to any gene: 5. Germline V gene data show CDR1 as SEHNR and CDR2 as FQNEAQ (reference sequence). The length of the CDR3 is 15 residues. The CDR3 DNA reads TGTGCCAGCAGCAGACAGGGGGAAGGTGGAAACACCATATATTTT. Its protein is CASSRQGEGGNTIYF.

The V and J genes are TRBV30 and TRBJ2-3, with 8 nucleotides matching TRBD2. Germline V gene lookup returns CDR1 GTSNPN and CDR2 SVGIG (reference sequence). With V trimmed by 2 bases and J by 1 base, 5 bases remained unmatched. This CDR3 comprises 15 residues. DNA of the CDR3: TGTGCCTGGAGTCGGGAGGGAATGGGCACAGATACGCAGTATTTT. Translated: CAWSREGMGTDTQYF.

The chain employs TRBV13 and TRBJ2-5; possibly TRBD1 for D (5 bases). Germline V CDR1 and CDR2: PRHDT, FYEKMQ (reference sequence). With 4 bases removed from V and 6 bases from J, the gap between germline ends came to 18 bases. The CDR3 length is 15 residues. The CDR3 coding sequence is TGTGCCAGCAGCTCGGCAGGGAAGGTGGGGAAGACCCAGTACTTC. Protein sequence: CASSSAGKVGKTQYF.

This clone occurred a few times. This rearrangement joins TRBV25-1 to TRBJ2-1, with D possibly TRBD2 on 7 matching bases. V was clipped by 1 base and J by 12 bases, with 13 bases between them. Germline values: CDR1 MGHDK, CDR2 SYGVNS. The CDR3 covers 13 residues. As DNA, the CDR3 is TGTGCCAGCAGTGAATTTTCAGGGGAGGGGCAGTTCTTC. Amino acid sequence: CASSEFSGEGQFF.

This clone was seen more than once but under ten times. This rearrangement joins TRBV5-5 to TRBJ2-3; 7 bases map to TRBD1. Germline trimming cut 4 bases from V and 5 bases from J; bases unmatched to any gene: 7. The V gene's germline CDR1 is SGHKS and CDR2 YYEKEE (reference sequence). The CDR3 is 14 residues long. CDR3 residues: CASSRDSPEDTQYF. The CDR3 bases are TGTGCCAGCAGCCGGGACAGCCCCGAAGATACGCAGTATTTT.

The CDR3, as DNA: TGCAGCCATAATCAGGGGGGCAGATACTACGAGCAGTACTTC. Protein sequence: CSHNQGGRYYEQYF. This rearrangement joins TRBV29-1 to TRBJ2-7; TRBD1 might be the D (7 bases). The V end lost 8 bases, the J end lost 3 bases, and 20 bases lay between the germline ends. The CDR3 has 14 residues. Germline loops: CDR1 SQVTM, CDR2 ANQGSEA.

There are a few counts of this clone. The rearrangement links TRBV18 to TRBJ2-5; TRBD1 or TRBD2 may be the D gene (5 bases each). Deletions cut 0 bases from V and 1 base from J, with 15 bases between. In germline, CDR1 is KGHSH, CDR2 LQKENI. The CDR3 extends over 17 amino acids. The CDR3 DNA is TGTGCCAGCTCACCACCGGGGGTAAAGAGCAGCCAAGAGACCCAGTACTTC. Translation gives CASSPPGVKSSQETQYF. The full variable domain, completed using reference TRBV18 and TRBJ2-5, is NAGVMQNPRHLVRRRGQEARLRCSPMKGHSHVYWYRQLPEEGLKFMVYLQKENIIDESGMPKERFSAEFPKEGPSILRIQQVVRGDSAAYFCASSPPGVKSSQETQYFGPGTRLLVL.

CDR3 in DNA: TGTGCCAGCAGCTTGACGGGCAGCAAAGAGACCCAGTACTTC. Translating it yields CASSLTGSKETQYF. The rearrangement links TRBV5-4 to TRBJ2-5; D gene uncertain. The CDR3 spans 14 residues. The V gene lost 1 base and the J gene lost 3 bases, with 10 bases spanning the gap. Germline CDR1 SGHNT, CDR2 YYREEE (reference sequence). The entire variable domain, with the rest obtained from reference TRBV5-4 and TRBJ2-5, is as follows: ETGVTQSPTHLIKTRGQQVTLRCSSQSGHNTVSWYQQALGQGPQFIFQYYREEENGRGNFPPRFSGLQFPNYSSELNVNALELDDSALYLCASSLTGSKETQYFGPGTRLLVL.

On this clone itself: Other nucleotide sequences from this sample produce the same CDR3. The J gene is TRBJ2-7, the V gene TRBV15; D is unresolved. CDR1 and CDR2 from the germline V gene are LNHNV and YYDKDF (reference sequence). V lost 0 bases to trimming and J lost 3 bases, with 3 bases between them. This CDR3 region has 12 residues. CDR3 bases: TGTGCCACCAGCAGAGATAACTACGAGCAGTACTTC. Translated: CATSRDNYEQYF.

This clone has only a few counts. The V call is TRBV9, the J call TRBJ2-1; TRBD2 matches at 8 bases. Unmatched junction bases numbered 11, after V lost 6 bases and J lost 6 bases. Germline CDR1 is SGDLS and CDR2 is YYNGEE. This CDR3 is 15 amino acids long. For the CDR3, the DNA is TGTGCCAGCACCAAATACGGGAGGGACCCCAATGAGCAGTTCTTC. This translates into CASTKYGRDPNEQFF.

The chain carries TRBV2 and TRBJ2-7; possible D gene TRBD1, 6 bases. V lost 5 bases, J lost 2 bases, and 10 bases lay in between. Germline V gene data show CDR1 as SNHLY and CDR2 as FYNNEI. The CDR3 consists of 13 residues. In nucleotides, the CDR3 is TGTGCCAGCAGTTCGGACAGCCCCTACGAGCAGTACTTC. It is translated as CASSSDSPYEQYF.

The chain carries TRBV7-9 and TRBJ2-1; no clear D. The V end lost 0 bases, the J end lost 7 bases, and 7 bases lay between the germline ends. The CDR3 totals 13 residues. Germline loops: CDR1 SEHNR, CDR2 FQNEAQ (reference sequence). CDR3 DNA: TGTGCCAGCAGCTTAGCTGTGGAGAATGAGCAGTTCTTC. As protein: CASSLAVENEQFF.

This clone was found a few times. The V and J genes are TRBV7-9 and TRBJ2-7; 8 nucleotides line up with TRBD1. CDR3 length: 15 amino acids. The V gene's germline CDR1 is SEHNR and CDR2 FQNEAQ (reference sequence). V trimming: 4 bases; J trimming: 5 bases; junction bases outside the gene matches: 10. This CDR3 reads CASSSPRGRSDEQYF. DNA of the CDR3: TGTGCCAGCAGCTCCCCCAGGGGGCGGTCGGACGAGCAGTACTTC.

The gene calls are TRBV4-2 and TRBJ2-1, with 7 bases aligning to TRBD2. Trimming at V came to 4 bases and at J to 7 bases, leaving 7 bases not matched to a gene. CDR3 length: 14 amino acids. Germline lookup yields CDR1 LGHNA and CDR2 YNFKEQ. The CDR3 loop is CASSPSLAVNEQFF. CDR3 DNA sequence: TGTGCCAGCAGCCCATCGCTAGCGGTGAATGAGCAGTTCTTC.